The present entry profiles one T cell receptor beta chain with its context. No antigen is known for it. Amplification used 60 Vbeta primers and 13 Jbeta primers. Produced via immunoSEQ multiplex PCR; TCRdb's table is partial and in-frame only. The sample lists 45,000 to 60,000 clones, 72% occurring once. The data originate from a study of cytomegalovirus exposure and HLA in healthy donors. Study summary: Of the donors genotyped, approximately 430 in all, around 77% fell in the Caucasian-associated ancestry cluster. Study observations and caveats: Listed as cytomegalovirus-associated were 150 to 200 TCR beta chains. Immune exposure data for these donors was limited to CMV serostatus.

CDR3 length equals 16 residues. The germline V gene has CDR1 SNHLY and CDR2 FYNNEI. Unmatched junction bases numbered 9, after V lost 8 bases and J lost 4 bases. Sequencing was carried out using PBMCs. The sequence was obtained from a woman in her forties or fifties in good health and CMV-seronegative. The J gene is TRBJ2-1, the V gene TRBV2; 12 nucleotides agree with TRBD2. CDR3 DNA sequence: TGTGCCAGCGGACTGACTAGCGGGAGTGGGTACAATGAGCAGTTCTTC. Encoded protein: CASGLTSGSGYNEQFF.